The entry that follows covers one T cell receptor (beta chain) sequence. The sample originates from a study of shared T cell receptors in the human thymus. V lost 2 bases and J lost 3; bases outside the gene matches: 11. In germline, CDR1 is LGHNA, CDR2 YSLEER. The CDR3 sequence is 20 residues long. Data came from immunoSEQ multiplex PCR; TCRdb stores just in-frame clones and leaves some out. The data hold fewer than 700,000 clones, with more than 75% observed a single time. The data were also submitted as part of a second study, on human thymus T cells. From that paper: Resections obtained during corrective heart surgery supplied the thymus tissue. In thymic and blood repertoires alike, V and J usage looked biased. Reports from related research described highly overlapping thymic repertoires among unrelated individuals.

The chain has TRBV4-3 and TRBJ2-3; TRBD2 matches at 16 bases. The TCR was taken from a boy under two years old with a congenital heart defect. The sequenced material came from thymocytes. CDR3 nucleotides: TGCGCCAGCAGCCAATACCACCCCGGGACTAGCGGGAGGGCTACAGATACGCAGTATTTT. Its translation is CASSQYHPGTSGRATDTQYF.